The 6 T cell receptor beta chains given below trace back to one sample, sequenced in a study of blood T cells in healthy people across ages. PCR was performed a second time for about 7 to 11 cycles using a sample-barcoded 5' primer and a J-beta primer mix. TCRdb analysed the 5' RACE reads with MiXCR anew, one entry per CDR3 protein. This sample has around 820,000 distinct CDR3 sequences, with around 25% found just once. This same sample was also part of a study on T cells of mothers and their children.

Sequences were obtained from blood. These receptors were collected from a boy younger than 18 in good health.

This clonotype was seen only a few times. J is TRBJ2-2 and V is TRBV4-3, with 10 bases that match TRBD1. J was trimmed by 6 bases and V by 0 bases; bases with no gene match: 4. Germline CDR1 is LGHNA and CDR2 is YSLEER. This CDR3 comprises 16 residues. CDR3 residues: CASSQDGGTGAGELFF. The CDR3 coding sequence is TGCGCCAGCAGCCAAGATGGGGGGACAGGGGCCGGGGAGCTGTTTTTT.

The chain has TRBV10-3 and TRBJ2-1; D is ambiguous. The DNA end is more similar to TRBJ2-7, so the J call may be wrong. The CDR3 is 14 residues long. The V gene's germline CDR1 is ENHRY and CDR2 SYGVKD. The CDR3 here is CAISDMVTTYEQYF. The CDR3 bases are TGTGCCATCAGTGATATGGTTACCACCTACGAGCAGTACTTC.

The sample holds a few counts of this clonotype. This rearrangement joins TRBV6-5 to TRBJ2-5; weak D call: TRBD1 (5 bases). The DNA end is a closer match to TRBJ2-7, so the J assignment may be wrong. The CDR3 runs to 14 residues. The germline V gene encodes CDR1 MNHEY and CDR2 SVGAGI. CDR3: CASSYFDRVYEQYF. CDR3 DNA: TGTGCCAGCAGTTACTTCGACAGAGTCTACGAGCAGTACTTC.

This clonotype has more than one count but fewer than ten. J is TRBJ1-5 and V is TRBV28, with 10 bases that match TRBD1. Germline CDR1 reads MDHEN; CDR2 reads SYDVKM. The CDR3 covers 18 residues. Trimming took 4 bases from V and 0 from J; bases not matched to a gene: 9. In DNA, the CDR3 is TGTGCCAGCAGTTACGTGGCTGGGGACAGGGGTAGCAATCAGCCCCAGCATTTT. Translated: CASSYVAGDRGSNQPQHF.

The chain carries TRBV20-1 and TRBJ2-3; D tentatively reads TRBD1 or TRBD2 (6 bases each). The V and J ends lost 6 bases and 0 bases respectively, with 19 bases between them. The CDR3 consists of 16 residues. Germline loops: CDR1 DFQATT, CDR2 SNEGSKA (reference sequence). This CDR3 reads CSALFGGGHSTDTQYF. In nucleotides, the CDR3 is TGCAGTGCCCTTTTCGGGGGCGGCCATAGCACAGATACGCAGTATTTT.

This clonotype was seen more than once but under ten times. The chain uses TRBV29-1 and TRBJ2-1; 8 nucleotides match TRBD2. CDR1 is SQVTM and CDR2 is ANQGSEA in the germline V gene. CDR3 length equals 14 residues. The junction had 4 bases not matched to a gene; V was cut back by 2 bases and J by 4 bases. The CDR3 DNA reads as TGCAGCGTTGAACGGTCGGGAGGGTACAATGAGCAGTTCTTC. Amino acids: CSVERSGGYNEQFF.